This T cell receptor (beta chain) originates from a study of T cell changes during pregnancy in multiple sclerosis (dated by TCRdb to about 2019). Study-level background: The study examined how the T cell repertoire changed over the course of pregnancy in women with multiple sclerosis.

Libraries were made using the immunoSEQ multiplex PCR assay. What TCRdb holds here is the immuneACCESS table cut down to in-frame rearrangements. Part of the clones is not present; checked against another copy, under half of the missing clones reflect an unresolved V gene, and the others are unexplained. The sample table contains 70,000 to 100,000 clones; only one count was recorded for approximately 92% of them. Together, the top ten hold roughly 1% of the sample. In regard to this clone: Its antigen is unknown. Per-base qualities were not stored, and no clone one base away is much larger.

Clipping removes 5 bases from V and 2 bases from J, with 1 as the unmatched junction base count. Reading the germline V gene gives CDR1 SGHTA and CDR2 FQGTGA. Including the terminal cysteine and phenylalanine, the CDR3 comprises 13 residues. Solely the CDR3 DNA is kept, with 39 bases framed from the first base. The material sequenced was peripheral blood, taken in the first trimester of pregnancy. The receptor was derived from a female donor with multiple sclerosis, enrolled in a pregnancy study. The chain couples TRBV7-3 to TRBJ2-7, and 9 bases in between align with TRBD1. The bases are TGTGCCAGCAGCCGGACAGGGGCCTACGAGCAGTACTTC. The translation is CASSRTGAYEQYF.